This TCR beta chain comes out of a study of shared clonotypes between healthy human individuals. TCRdb keeps only in-frame clones here, not all; method: immunoSEQ multiplex PCR. The data contain roughly 1,600,000 clones, 97% to 99% of them singletons. This CDR3 has 13 residues. Trimming removed 0 bases at V and 6 bases at J, with 9 bases between. Germline lookup yields CDR1 LGHNA and CDR2 YSLEER. Study observations and caveats: Clonotype sharing among donors likely depends on sequencing depth. Naive CD4 clonotypes overlapped across several donors at around 5%.

Donors comprised healthy HIV-negative adults lacking recent acute infections or vaccinations. A split of CD4+ cells into CD45RA+ naive and CD45RA-negative memory subsets was performed. Turning to this clone: Its antigen is unidentified.

The source is a man younger than 40 in good health. Specimen: naive CD4+ T cells sorted from blood. Subset given: CD45RA+ positively selected. The rearrangement links TRBV4-3 to TRBJ2-7; D is unclear. CDR3 residues: CASSQDHMGEQYF. In DNA form, the CDR3 reads TGCGCCAGCAGCCAAGACCACATGGGCGAGCAGTACTTC.